The 4 T cell receptor beta chains presented below share a single source sample, sequenced in a study of blood T cells in healthy people across ages. Alongside a J-beta primer mix, a sample-barcoded 5' primer served in a second PCR lasting about 7 to 12 cycles. TCRdb called the 5' RACE reads again in MiXCR, with one record for every CDR3 protein. The data contain hundreds of thousands of distinct CDR3 sequences, 29% of them singletons. The sequenced material came from blood. The receptors derive from a woman older than 75 in good health.

The chain uses TRBV5-1 and TRBJ1-1; no clear D. CDR1 is SGHRS and CDR2 is YFSETQ in the germline V gene. The V end was cut by 2 bases, the J end by 2 bases, with 7 bases between. This CDR3 contains 13 residues. The CDR3 DNA sequence: TGCGCCAGCAGCTTTGTCACAAACACTGAAGCTTTCTTT. Amino acid sequence: CASSFVTNTEAFF.

This clonotype was counted at least ten times. V and J are TRBV6-2 or TRBV6-3 and TRBJ2-7; 7 bases are shared with TRBD1. This CDR3 spans 14 amino acids. The trim removed 6 bases at V and 2 bases at J, leaving 7 bases unmatched. Germline V lookup: CDR1 MNHEY, CDR2 SVGEGT. The CDR3 loop reads CASRLSQGTYEQYF. CDR3 sequence (DNA): TGTGCCAGCAGACTTTCACAGGGGACCTACGAGCAGTACTTC.

J is TRBJ2-5 and V is TRBV4-2; 9 bases are a match to TRBD2. After removal of 1 base from V and 0 bases from J, the junction contained 6 bases not matched to a gene. CDR3 length: 17 residues. Germline CDR1 reads LGHNA; CDR2 reads YNFKEQ. In DNA, the CDR3 is TGTGCCAGCAGCCAAGTTCGGAGCGGGGGGTACCAAGAGACCCAGTACTTC. This translates into CASSQVRSGGYQETQYF.

The chain recombines TRBV10-3 with TRBJ1-2, with D unclear. CDR1 is ENHRY and CDR2 is SYGVKD in the germline V gene. The CDR3 spans 11 residues. V was pared by 10 bases and J by 4 bases, with 10 bases between. In nucleotides, the CDR3 is TGTGCCACCTCAACGAGCTATGGCTACACCTTC. Translated: CATSTSYGYTF.